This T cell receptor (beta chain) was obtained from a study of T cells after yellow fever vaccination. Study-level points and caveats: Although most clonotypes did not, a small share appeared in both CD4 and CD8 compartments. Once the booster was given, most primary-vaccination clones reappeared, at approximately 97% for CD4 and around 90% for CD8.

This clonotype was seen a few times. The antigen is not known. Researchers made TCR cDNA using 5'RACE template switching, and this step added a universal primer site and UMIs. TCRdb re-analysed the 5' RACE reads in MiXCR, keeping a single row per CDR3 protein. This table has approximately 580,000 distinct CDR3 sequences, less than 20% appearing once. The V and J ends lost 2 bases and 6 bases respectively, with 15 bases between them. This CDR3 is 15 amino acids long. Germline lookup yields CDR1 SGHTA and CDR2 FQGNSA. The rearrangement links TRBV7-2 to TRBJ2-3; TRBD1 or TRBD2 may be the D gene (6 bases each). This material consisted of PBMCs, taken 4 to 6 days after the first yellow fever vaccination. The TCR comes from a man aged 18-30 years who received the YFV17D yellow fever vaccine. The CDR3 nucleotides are TGTGCCAGCAGCTTAAGGGGGAGGTCCAGTGATACGCAGTATTTT. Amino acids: CASSLRGRSSDTQYF.